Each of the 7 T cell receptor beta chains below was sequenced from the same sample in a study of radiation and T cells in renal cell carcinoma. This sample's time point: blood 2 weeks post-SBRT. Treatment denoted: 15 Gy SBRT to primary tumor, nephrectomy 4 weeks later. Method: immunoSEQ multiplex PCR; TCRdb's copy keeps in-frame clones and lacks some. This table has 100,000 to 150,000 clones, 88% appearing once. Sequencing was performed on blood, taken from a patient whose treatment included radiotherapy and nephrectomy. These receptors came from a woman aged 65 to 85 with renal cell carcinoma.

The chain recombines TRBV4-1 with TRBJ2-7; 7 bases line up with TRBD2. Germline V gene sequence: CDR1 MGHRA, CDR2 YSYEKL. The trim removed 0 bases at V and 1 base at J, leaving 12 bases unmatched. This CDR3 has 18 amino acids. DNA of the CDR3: TGCGCCAGCAGCCAAGATCCGGCGTCCGCGGGGGTATCCTACGAGCAGTACTTC. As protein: CASSQDPASAGVSYEQYF.

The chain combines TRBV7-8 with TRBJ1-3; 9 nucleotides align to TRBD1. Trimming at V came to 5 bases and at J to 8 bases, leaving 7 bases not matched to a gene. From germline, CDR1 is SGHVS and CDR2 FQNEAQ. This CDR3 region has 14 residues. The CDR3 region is CASSTSDRGYTIYF. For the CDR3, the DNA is TGTGCCAGCAGCACGTCCGACAGGGGGTACACCATATATTTT.

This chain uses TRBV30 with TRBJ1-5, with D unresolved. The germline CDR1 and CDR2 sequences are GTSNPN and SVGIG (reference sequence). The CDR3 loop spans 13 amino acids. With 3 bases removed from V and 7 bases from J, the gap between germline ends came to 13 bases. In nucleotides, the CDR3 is TGTGCCTGGAGCCCTGCCATGGGACAGCCCCAGCATTTT. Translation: CAWSPAMGQPQHF.

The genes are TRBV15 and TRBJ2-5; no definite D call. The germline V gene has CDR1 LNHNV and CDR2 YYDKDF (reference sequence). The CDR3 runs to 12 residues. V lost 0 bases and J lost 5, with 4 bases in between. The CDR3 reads CATSRDEETQYF. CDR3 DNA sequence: TGTGCCACCAGCAGAGATGAGGAGACCCAGTACTTC.

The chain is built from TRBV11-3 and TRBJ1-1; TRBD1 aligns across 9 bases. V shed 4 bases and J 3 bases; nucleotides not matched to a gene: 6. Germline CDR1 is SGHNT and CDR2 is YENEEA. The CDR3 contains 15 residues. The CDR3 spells CASSSQGALDTEAFF. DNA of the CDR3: TGTGCCAGCAGCTCACAGGGGGCTTTGGACACTGAAGCTTTCTTT.

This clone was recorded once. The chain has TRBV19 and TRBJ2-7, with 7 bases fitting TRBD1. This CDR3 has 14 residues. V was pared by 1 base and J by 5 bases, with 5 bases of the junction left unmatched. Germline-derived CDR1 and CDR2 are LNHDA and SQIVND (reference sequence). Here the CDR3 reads CASSIARGPHEQYF. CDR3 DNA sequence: TGTGCCAGTAGTATAGCGAGGGGGCCCCACGAGCAGTACTTC.

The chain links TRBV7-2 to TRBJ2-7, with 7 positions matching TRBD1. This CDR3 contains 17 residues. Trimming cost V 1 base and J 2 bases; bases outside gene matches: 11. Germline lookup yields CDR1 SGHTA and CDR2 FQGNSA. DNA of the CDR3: TGTGCCAGCAGCTTAGGGCTACCGGGACAGCCCACCTACGAGCAGTACTTC. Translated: CASSLGLPGQPTYEQYF.